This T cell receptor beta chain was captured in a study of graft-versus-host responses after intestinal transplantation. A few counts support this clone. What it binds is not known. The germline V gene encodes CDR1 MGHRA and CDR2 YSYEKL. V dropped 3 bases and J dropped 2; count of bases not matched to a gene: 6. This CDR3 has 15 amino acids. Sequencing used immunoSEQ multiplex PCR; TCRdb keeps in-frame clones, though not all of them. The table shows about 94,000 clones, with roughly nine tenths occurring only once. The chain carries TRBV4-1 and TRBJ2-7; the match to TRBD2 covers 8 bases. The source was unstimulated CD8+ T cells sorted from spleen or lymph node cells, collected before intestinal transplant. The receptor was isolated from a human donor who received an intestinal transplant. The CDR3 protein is CASSHRSGAAYEQYF. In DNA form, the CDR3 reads TGCGCCAGCAGCCACCGTAGCGGGGCAGCCTACGAGCAGTACTTC.